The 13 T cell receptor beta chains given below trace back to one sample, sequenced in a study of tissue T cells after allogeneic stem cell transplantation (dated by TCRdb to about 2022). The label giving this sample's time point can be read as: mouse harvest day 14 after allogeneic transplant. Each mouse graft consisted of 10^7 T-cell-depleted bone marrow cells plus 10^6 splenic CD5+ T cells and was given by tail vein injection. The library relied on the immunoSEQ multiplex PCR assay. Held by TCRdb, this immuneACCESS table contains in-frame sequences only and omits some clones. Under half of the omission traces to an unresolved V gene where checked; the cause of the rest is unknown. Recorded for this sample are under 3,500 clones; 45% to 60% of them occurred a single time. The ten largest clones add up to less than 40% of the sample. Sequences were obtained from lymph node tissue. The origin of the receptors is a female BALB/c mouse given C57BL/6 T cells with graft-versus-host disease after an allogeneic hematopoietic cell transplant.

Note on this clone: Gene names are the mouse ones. CDR3 DNA, as far as it was read: TGTGCCAGCAGTCTGCAAGGGGGCGGCACAGAAGTCTTC. This encodes CASSLQGGGTEVF. The whole CDR3 sequence is CASSLQGGGTEVFF. The chain is built from TRBV26 and TRBJ1-1; 7 bases match TRBD1. The read terminates 1 residue ahead of where the CDR3 ends, so the germline J gene completes it. This CDR3 has 14 amino acids. J was trimmed by 4 bases and V by 2 bases; bases with no gene match: 4. CDR1 is KGHPV, CDR2 FQNQEV, per germline (reference sequence).

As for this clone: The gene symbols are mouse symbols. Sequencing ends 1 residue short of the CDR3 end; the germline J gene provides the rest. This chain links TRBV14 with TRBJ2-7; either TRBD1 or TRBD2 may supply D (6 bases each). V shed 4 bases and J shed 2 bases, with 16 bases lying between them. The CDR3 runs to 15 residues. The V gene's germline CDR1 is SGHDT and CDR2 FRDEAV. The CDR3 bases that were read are TGTGCCAGCAGTCTTAGCGGGGGCAGGGCCTATGAACAGTAC. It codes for CASSLSGGRAYEQY. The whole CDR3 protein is CASSLSGGRAYEQYF.

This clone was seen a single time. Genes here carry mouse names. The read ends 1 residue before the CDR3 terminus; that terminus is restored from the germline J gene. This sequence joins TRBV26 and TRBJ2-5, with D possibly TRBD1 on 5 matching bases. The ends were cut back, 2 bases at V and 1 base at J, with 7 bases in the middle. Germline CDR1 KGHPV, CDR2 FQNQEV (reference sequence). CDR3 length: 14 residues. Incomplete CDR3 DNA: TGTGCCAGCAGTCTGACAGGCTACCAAGACACCCAGTAC. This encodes CASSLTGYQDTQY. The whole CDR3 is CASSLTGYQDTQYF.

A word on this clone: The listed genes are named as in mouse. CDR3 bases read: TGTGCCAGCTCCCGGACGGGAGACACCCAGTAC. Its translation is CASSRTGDTQY. The whole CDR3 region reads CASSRTGDTQYF. V is TRBV12-1 and J is TRBJ2-5; no definite D call. The missing CDR3 end, 1 residue past where the read stops, is filled in from the germline J gene. The CDR3 consists of 12 residues. Trimming shortened V by 4 bases and J by 5 bases, and 9 bases separated the two germline ends. The germline V gene encodes CDR1 SGHSN and CDR2 HYEKVE.

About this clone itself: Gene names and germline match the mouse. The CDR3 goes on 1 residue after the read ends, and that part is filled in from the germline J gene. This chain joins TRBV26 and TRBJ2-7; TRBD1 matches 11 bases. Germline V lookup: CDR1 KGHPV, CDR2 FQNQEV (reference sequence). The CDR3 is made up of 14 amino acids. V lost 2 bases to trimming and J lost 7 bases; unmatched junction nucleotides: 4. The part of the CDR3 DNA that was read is TGTGCCAGCAGTCTGGTGGACAGGGGGCAGGAACAGTAC. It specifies CASSLVDRGQEQY. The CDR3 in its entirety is CASSLVDRGQEQYF.

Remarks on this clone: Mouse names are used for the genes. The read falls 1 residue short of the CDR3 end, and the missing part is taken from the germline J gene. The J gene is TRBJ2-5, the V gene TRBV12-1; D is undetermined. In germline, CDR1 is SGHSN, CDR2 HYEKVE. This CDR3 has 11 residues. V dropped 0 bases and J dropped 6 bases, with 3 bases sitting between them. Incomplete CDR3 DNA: TGTGCCAGCTCTCTCCAGGACACCCAGTAC. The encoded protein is CASSLQDTQY. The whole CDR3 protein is CASSLQDTQYF.

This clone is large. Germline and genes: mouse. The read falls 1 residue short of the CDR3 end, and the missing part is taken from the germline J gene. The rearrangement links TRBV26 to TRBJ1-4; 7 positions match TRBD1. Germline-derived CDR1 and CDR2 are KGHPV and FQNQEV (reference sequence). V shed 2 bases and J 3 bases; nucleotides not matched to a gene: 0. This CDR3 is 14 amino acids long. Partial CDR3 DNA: TGTGCCAGCAGTCTGGGGACAGCCAACGAAAGATTATTT. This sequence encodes CASSLGTANERLF. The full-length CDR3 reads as CASSLGTANERLFF.

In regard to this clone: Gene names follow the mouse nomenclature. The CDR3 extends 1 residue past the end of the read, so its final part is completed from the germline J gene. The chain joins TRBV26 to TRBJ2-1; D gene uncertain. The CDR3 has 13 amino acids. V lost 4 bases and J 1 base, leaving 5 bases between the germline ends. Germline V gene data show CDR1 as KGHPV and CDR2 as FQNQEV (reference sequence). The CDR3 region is CASSPDNYAEQFF. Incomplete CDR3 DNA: TGTGCCAGCAGTCCAGACAACTATGCTGAGCAGTTC.

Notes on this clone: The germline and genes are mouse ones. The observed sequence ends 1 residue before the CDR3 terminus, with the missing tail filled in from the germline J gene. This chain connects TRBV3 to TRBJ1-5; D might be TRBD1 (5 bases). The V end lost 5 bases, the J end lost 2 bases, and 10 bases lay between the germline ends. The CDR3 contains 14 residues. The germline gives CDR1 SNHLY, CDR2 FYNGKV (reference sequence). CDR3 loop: CASSPGTYNQAPLF. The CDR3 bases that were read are TGTGCCAGCAGCCCCGGGACCTACAACCAGGCTCCGCTT. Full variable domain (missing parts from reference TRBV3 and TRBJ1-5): GPKVLQIPSHQIIDMGQMVTLNCDPVSNHLYFYWYKQILGQQMEFLVNFYNGKVMEKSKLFKDQFSVERPDGSYFTLKIQPTALEDSAVYFCASSPGTYNQAPLFGEGTRLSVL.

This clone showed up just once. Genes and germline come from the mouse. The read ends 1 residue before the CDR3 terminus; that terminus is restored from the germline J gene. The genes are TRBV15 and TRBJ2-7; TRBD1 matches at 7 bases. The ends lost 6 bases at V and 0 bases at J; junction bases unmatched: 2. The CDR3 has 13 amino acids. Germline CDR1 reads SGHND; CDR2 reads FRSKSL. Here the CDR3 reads CASRGTASYEQYF. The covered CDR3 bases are TGTGCCAGCAGGGGGACAGCCTCCTATGAACAGTAC.

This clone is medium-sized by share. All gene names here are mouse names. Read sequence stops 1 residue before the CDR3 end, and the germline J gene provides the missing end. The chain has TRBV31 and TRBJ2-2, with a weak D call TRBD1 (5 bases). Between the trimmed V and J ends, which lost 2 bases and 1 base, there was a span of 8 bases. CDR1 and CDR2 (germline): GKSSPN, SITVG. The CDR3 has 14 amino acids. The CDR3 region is CAWSFGQNTGQLYF. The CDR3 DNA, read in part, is TGTGCCTGGAGTTTTGGACAAAACACCGGGCAGCTCTAC. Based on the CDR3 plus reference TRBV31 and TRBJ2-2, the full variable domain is AQTIHQWPVAEIKAVGSPLSLGCTIKGKSSPNLYWYWQATGGTLQQLFYSITVGQVESVVQLNLSASRPKDDQFILSTEKLLLSHSGFYLCAWSFGQNTGQLYFGEGSKLTVL.

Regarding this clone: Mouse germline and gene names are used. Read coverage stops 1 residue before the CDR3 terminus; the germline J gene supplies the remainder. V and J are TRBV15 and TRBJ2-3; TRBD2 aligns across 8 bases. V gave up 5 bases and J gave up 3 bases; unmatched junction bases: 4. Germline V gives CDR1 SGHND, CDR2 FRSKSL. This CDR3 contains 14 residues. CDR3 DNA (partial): TGTGCCAGCAGTCCCCTGGGGGGCGCAGAAACGCTGTAT. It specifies CASSPLGGAETLY. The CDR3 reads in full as CASSPLGGAETLYF.

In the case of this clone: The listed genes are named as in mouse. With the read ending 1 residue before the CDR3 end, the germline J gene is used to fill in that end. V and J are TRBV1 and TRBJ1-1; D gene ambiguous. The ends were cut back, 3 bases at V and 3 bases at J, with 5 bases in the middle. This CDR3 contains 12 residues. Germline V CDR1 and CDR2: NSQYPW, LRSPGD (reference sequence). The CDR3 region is CTCSAPYTEVFF. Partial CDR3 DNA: TGCACCTGCAGTGCTCCATACACAGAAGTCTTC.